A single sample gave rise to the 7 T cell receptor beta chains below, sequenced in a study of T cell changes during pregnancy in multiple sclerosis. Data came from immunoSEQ multiplex PCR; TCRdb stores just in-frame clones and leaves some out. This sample has approximately 88,000 clones, with 90% to 95% found just once. The specimen was peripheral blood, collected in the second trimester of pregnancy. The source is a female donor with multiple sclerosis, enrolled in a pregnancy study.

The chain links TRBV27 to TRBJ1-4; 7 bases match TRBD1. The CDR3 has 17 amino acids. Germline loops: CDR1 MNHEY, CDR2 SMNVEV (reference sequence). V trimming: 2 bases; J trimming: 3 bases; junction bases outside the gene matches: 9. The CDR3 loop is CASSLKKNRGPNEKLFF. In DNA, the CDR3 is TGTGCCAGCAGTTTAAAGAAAAACAGGGGTCCTAATGAAAAACTGTTTTTT. The entire variable domain, with the rest obtained from reference TRBV27 and TRBJ1-4, is as follows: EAQVTQNPRYLITVTGKKLTVTCSQNMNHEYMSWYRQDPGLGLRQIYYSMNVEVTDKGDVPEGYKVSRKEKRNFPLILESPSPNQTSLYFCASSLKKNRGPNEKLFFGSGTQLSVL.

This clone was detected only once. V gene TRBV12-5 combines with J gene TRBJ1-1, with D hard to call. The CDR3 has 11 amino acids. Germline CDR1 reads LGHNT; CDR2 reads FRNRAP. Trimming took off 6 bases at V and 8 bases at J, with 10 bases between the two ends. The CDR3 protein is CASGRDSEAFF. The CDR3 region has the DNA TGTGCTAGTGGCCGGGATTCGGAAGCTTTCTTT. Full variable domain (remainder filled in from reference TRBV12-5 and TRBJ1-1): DARVTQTPRHKVTEMGQEVTMRCQPILGHNTVFWYRQTMMQGLELLAYFRNRAPLDDSGMPKDRFSAEMPDATLATLKIQPSEPRDSAVYFCASGRDSEAFFGQGTRLTVV.

The V and J genes are TRBV2 and TRBJ1-5; 9 bases are shared with TRBD1. The CDR3 runs 13 residues. Per germline, CDR1 SNHLY and CDR2 FYNNEI. J gave up 6 bases and V 7 bases, and 4 bases lay outside the gene matches. CDR3 nucleotides: TGTGCCAGCATGGGACAGGGCGGTCAGCCCCAGCATTTT. Protein product: CASMGQGGQPQHF.

This clone was recorded once. The chain joins TRBV29-1 to TRBJ1-2, with TRBD1 matching 7 bases. CDR3 length: 13 amino acids. The junction had 5 bases not matched to a gene; V was cut back by 4 bases and J by 3 bases. Germline loops: CDR1 SQVTM, CDR2 ANQGSEA. The CDR3 loop reads CSVGPDRDYGYTF. The CDR3 bases are TGCAGCGTTGGACCCGACAGGGACTATGGCTACACCTTC.

This sequence joins TRBV18 and TRBJ2-1; 7 nucleotides align to TRBD2. Germline V gene data show CDR1 as KGHSH and CDR2 as LQKENI. The CDR3 totals 16 residues. With V trimmed by 6 bases and J by 4 bases, 12 bases remained unmatched. CDR3 in amino acids: CASSDPSGSPYNEQFF. In nucleotides, the CDR3 is TGTGCCAGCTCCGACCCTAGCGGAAGCCCGTACAATGAGCAGTTCTTC.

V usage is TRBV27 and J usage is TRBJ2-4, with D possibly TRBD1 on 6 matching bases. Trimming pared 5 bases from V and 0 bases from J, leaving 17 bases between. The CDR3 extends over 17 amino acids. The germline V gene encodes CDR1 MNHEY and CDR2 SMNVEV (reference sequence). CDR3 coding DNA: TGTGCCAGCAGTGATGACAGGACGCTATTAGCCAAAAACATTCAGTACTTC. It specifies CASSDDRTLLAKNIQYF.

The V call is TRBV5-1, the J call TRBJ2-3, with D perhaps TRBD2 (5 bases). The CDR3 extends over 14 amino acids. Trimming took 4 bases from V and 0 from J, leaving 9 bases between them. The V gene's germline CDR1 is SGHRS and CDR2 YFSETQ. The CDR3 DNA is TGCGCCAGCAGCCCGAGGACTAGCACAGATACGCAGTATTTT. This codes for CASSPRTSTDTQYF.